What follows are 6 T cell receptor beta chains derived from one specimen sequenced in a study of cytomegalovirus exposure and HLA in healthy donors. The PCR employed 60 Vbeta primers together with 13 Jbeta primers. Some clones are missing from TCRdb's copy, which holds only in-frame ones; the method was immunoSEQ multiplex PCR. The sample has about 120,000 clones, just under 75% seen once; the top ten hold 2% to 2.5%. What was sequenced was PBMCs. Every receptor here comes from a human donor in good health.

CDR3 sequence: CASSQETGLHSYNEQFF. In nucleotides, the CDR3 is TGTGCCAGCAGCCAGGAGACGGGACTCCACTCCTACAATGAGCAGTTCTTC. The chain carries TRBV4-2 and TRBJ2-1; a possible D gene is TRBD2 (6 bases). V lost 3 bases to trimming and J lost 0 bases, with 15 bases between them. The germline CDR1 and CDR2 sequences are LGHNA and YNFKEQ. The CDR3 contains 17 residues.

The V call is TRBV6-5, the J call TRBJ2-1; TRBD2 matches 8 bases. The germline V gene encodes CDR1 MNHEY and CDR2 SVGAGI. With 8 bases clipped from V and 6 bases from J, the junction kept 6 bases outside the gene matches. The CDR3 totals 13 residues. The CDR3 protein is CASSRGGLNEQFF. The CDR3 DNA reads TGTGCCAGCTCCCGGGGGGGGCTCAATGAGCAGTTCTTC.

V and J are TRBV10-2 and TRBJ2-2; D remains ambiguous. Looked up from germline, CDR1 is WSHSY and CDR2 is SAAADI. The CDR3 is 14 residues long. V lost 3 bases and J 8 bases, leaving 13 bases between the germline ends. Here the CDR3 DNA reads TGCGCCAGCAGTGAACTACTCACGGGTGGGGAGCTGTTTTTT. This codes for CASSELLTGGELFF.

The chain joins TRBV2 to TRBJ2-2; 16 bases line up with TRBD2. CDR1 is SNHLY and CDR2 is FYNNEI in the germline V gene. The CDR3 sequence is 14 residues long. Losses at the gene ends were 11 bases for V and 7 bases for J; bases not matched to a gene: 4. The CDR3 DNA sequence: TGTGCCGGAGGGACTAGCGGGAGGGGCGGGGAGCTGTTTTTT. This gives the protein CAGGTSGRGGELFF.

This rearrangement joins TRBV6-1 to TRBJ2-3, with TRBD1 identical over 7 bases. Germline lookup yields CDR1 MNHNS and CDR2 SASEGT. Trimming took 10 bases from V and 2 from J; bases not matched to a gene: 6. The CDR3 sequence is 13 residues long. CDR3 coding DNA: TGTGCCACCCCGGGACAGCACACAGATACGCAGTATTTT. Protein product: CATPGQHTDTQYF.

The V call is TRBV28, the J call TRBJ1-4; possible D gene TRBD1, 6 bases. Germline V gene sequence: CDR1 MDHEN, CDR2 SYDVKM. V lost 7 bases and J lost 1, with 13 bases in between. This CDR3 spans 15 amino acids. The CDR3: CASILRGGTNEKLFF. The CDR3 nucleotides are TGTGCCAGCATCCTAAGGGGGGGAACTAATGAAAAACTGTTTTTT.